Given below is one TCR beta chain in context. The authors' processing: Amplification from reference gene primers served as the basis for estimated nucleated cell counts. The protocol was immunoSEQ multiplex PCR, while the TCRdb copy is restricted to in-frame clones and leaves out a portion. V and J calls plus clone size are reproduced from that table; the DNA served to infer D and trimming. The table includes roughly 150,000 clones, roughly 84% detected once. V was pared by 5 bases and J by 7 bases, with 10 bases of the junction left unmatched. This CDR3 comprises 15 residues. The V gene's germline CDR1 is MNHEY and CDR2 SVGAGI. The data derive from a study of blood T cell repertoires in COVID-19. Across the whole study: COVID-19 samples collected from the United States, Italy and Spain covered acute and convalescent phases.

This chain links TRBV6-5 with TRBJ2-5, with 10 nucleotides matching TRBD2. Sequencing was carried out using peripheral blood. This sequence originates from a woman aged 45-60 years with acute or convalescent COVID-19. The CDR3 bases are TGTGCCAGCAGTACCCTAGCGGGAGCGGGGGGGACCCAGTACTTC. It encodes CASSTLAGAGGTQYF.